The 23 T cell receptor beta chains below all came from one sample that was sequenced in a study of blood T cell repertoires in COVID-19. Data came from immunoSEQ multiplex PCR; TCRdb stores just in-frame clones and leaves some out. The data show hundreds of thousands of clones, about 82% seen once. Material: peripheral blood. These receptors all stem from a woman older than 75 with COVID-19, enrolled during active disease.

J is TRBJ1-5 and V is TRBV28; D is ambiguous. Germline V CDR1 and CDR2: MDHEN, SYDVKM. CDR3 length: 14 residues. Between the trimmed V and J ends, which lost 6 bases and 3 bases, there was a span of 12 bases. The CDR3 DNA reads TGTGCCAGCAGGAGACACAAACCCAATCAGCCCCAGCATTTT. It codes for CASRRHKPNQPQHF.

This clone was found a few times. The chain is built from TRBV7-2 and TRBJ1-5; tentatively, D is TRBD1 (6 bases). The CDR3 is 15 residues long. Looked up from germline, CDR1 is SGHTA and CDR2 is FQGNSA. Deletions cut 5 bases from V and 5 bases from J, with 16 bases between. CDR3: CASSQGIVPDQPQHF. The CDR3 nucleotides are TGTGCCAGCAGCCAGGGGATTGTCCCGGATCAGCCCCAGCATTTT.

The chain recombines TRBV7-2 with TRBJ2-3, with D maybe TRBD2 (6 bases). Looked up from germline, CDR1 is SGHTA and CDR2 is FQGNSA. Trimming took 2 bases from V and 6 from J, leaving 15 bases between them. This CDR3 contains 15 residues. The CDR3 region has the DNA TGTGCCAGCAGCTTAAGGTTTGACCGGGGGGATACGCAGTATTTT. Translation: CASSLRFDRGDTQYF. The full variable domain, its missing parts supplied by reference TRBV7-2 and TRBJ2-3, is GAGVSQSPSNKVTEKGKDVELRCDPISGHTALYWYRQSLGQGLEFLIYFQGNSAPDKSGLPSDRFSAERTGGSVSTLTIQRTQQEDSAVYLCASSLRFDRGDTQYFGPGTRLTVL.

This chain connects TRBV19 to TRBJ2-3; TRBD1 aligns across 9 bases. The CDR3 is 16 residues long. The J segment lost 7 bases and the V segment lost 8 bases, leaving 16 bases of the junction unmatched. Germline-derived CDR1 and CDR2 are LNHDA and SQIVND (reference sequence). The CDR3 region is CASLRLGQGGTHTQYF. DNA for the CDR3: TGTGCCAGTCTCCGTTTGGGACAGGGCGGGACCCATACGCAGTATTTT.

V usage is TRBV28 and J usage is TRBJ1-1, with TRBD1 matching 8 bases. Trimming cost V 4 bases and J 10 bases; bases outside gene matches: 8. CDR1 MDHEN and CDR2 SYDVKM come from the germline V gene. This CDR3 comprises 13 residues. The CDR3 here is CASSSTDRARAFF. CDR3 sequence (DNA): TGTGCCAGCAGTTCTACGGACAGGGCAAGAGCTTTCTTT.

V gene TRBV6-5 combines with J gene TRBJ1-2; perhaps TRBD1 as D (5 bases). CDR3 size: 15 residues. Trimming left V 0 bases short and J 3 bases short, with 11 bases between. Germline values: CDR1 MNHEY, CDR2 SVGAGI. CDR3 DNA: TGTGCCAGCAGTTACTCGGCAGGGCCAGACTATGGCTACACCTTC. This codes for CASSYSAGPDYGYTF.

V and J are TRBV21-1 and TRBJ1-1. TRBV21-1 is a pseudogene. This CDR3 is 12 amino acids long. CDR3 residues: CASIRRETEAFF. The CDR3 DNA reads TGTGCCAGCATCCGACGGGAAACTGAAGCTTTCTTT.

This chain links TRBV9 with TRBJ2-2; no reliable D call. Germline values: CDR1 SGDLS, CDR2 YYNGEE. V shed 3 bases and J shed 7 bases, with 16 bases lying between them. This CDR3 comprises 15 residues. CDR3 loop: CASSERGEDGGELFF. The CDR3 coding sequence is TGTGCCAGCAGCGAACGTGGAGAAGATGGCGGGGAGCTGTTTTTT.

The CDR3 loop is CASSKGQGGNQPQHF. For the CDR3, the DNA is TGTGCCAGCAGCAAGGGACAGGGAGGCAATCAGCCCCAGCATTTT. This chain links TRBV7-2 with TRBJ1-5; TRBD1 matches at 9 bases. Germline V gives CDR1 SGHTA, CDR2 FQGNSA. Trimming cost V 5 bases and J 2 bases; bases outside gene matches: 4. The CDR3 sequence is 15 residues long.

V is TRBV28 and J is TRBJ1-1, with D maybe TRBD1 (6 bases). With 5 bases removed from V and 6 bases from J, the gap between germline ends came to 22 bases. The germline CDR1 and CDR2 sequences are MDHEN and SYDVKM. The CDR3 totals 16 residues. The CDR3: CASSPVGATPDSEAFF. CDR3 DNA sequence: TGTGCCAGCAGTCCAGTGGGGGCCACACCCGACTCTGAAGCTTTCTTT.

In DNA, the CDR3 is TGTGCCAGCAGGGAGACAGGGGGGGACACCATATATTTT. It specifies CASRETGGDTIYF. V gene TRBV25-1 combines with J gene TRBJ1-3; TRBD1 matches 9 bases. This CDR3 comprises 13 residues. Germline loops: CDR1 MGHDK, CDR2 SYGVNS. V shed 6 bases and J 8 bases; nucleotides not matched to a gene: 5.

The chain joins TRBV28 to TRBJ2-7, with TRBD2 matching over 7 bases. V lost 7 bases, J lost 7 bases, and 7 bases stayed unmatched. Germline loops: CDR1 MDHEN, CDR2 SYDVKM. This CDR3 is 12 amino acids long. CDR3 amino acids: CASKVSGREQYF. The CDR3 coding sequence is TGTGCCAGCAAGGTATCCGGGAGGGAGCAGTACTTC.

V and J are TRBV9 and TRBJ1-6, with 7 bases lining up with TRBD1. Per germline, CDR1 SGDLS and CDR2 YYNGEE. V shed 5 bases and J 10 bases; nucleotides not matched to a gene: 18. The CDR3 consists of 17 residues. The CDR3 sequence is CASSQGGSSQGRSPLHF. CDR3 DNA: TGTGCCAGCAGTCAGGGGGGATCGTCACAGGGTAGATCACCCCTCCACTTT.

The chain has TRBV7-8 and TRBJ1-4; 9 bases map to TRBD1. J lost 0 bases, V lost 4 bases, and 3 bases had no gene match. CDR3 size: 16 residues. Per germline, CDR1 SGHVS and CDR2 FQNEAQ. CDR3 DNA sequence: TGTGCCAGCAGCTCGTGGGACAGGGCAACTAATGAAAAACTGTTTTTT. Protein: CASSSWDRATNEKLFF.

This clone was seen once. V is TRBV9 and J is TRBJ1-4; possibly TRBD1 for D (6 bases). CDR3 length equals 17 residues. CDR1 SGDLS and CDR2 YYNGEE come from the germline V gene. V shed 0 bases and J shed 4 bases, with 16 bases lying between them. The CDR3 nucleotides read TGTGCCAGCAGCGTAGCTTCGGGAGGACAGATTAATGAAAAACTGTTTTTT. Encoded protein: CASSVASGGQINEKLFF.

The CDR3 DNA follows: TGTGCCAGCAGTTTCAGGGGAGAGACCCAGTACTTC. Translated, it gives CASSFRGETQYF. The J gene is TRBJ2-5, the V gene TRBV12-3 or TRBV12-4; D is possibly TRBD1 (6 bases). The CDR3 spans 12 residues. V dropped 3 bases and J dropped 4 bases, with 6 bases sitting between them.

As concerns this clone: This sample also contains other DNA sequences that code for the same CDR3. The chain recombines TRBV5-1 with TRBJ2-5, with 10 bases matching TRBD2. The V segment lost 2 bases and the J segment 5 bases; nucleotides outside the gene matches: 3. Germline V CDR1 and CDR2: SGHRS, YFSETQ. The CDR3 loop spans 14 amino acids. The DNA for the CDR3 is TGCGCCAGCAGCTTCACGACTAGCGGGGAGACCCAGTACTTC. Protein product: CASSFTTSGETQYF.

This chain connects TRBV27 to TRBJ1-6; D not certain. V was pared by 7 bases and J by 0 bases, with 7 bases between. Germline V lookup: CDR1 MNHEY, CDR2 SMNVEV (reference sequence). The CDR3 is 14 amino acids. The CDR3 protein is CASKRSSYNSPLHF. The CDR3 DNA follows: TGTGCCAGCAAACGGAGCTCCTATAATTCACCCCTCCACTTT.

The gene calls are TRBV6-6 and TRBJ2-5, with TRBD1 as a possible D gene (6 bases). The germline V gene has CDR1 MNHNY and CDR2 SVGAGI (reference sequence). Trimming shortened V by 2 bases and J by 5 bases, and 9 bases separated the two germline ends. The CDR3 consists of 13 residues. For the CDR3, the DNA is TGTGCCAGCAGTTACGAGGGGGTTGAGACCCAGTACTTC. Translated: CASSYEGVETQYF.

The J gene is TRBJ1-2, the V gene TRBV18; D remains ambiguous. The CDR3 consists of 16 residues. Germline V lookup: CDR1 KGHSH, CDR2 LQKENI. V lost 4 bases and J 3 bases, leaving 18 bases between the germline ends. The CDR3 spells CASSRSPLPADYGYTF. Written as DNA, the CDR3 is TGTGCCAGCTCACGTAGCCCTCTCCCGGCGGACTATGGCTACACCTTC.

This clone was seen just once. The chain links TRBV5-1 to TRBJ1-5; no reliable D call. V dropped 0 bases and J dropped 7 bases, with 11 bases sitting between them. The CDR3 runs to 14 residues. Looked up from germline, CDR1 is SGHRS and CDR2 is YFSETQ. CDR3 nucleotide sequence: TGCGCCAGCAGCTTGGACCCCTCCGGGCAGCCCCAGCATTTT. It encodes CASSLDPSGQPQHF.

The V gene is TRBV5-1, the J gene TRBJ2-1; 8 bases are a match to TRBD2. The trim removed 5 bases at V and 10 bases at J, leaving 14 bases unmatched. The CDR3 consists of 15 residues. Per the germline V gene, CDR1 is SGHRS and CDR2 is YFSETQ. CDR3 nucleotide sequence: TGCGCCAGCAGTCCCGGGACTAGTACCCCCCGCGAGCAGTTCTTC. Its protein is CASSPGTSTPREQFF.

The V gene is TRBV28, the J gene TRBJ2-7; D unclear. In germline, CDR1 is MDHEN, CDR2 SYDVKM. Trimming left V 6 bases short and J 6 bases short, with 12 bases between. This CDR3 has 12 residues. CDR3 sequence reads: CASSTPPGEQYV. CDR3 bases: TGTGCCAGCAGCACCCCCCCGGGCGAGCAGTACGTC.